The 8 T cell receptor beta chains below all came from one sample that was sequenced in a study of technical replicates of blood from a few donors (dated by TCRdb to about 2017). The library relied on the immunoSEQ multiplex PCR assay. TCRdb provides this immuneACCESS table in a form limited to in-frame rearrangements. Some clones are lacking; in checked studies, under half of them reflect an unresolved V gene, and why the rest are absent is not known. In all, the sample holds almost 70,000 clones, and approximately 90% of those were seen once. The ten largest clones capture approximately 0.4% of the sample. Material for sequencing was T cells isolated from PBMCs. Every receptor here comes from a human donor in good health.

The table lists this clone with a count of one. The chain combines TRBV19 with TRBJ2-1, with 11 positions matching TRBD2. Germline CDR1 is LNHDA and CDR2 is SQIVND (reference sequence). This CDR3 has 15 amino acids. Unmatched junction bases numbered 3, after V lost 5 bases and J lost 3 bases. In DNA form, the CDR3 reads TGTGCCAGTAGTCCTACTAGCGGGAGCTACAATGAGCAGTTCTTC. Translating gives CASSPTSGSYNEQFF.

This clone was seen just once. The rearrangement links TRBV11-3 to TRBJ2-3; 13 bases agree with TRBD2. Germline V CDR1 and CDR2: SGHNT, YENEEA. The CDR3 totals 14 residues. V lost 6 bases, J lost 6 bases, and 3 bases stayed unmatched. The CDR3 protein is CASRLAGGSDTQYF. The CDR3 nucleotides are TGTGCCAGCAGACTAGCGGGAGGGTCGGATACGCAGTATTTT.

V and J are TRBV28 and TRBJ2-7; TRBD1 matches 8 bases. CDR1 and CDR2 from the germline V gene are MDHEN and SYDVKM. The CDR3 loop spans 14 amino acids. V lost 7 bases to trimming and J lost 3 bases; unmatched junction nucleotides: 8. For the CDR3, the DNA is TGTGCCAGCACTTCACCGGGACAGGTCTACGAGCAGTACTTC. Translation: CASTSPGQVYEQYF.

J is TRBJ2-5 and V is TRBV18; a possible D gene is TRBD1 (6 bases). The V gene lost 2 bases and the J gene lost 5 bases, with 12 bases spanning the gap. This CDR3 contains 14 residues. CDR1 and CDR2 from the germline V gene are KGHSH and LQKENI. CDR3 in DNA: TGTGCCAGCTCACCAGGGGGCGGGTCTGAGACCCAGTACTTC. Protein sequence: CASSPGGGSETQYF.

J is TRBJ1-3 and V is TRBV30; D may be TRBD1 (6 bases). Germline V gene lookup returns CDR1 GTSNPN and CDR2 SVGIG (reference sequence). The CDR3 has 14 amino acids. Trimming cost V 1 base and J 4 bases, with 11 bases left between them. CDR3 protein: CAWSDPGAGNTIYF. The CDR3 coding sequence is TGTGCCTGGAGTGACCCAGGGGCCGGAAACACCATATATTTT.

The V gene is TRBV7-6, the J gene TRBJ2-5; 8 bases match TRBD2. This CDR3 is built from 15 residues. Germline loops: CDR1 SGHVS, CDR2 FNYEAQ. V was clipped by 1 base and J by 2 bases; unmatched bases: 3. The CDR3 region is CASSLEAGGQETQYF. For the CDR3, the DNA is TGTGCCAGCAGCTTAGAGGCGGGAGGTCAAGAGACCCAGTACTTC.

The chain links TRBV12-5 to TRBJ1-1, with D unclear. Trimming removed 1 base at V and 1 base at J, with 4 bases between. This CDR3 is 13 amino acids long. Germline V lookup: CDR1 LGHNT, CDR2 FRNRAP. CDR3 coding DNA: TGTGCTAGTGGTTTGGGGCAGAACACTGAAGCTTTCTTT. Translating gives CASGLGQNTEAFF.

This chain connects TRBV19 to TRBJ2-7; the D gene is possibly TRBD2 (5 bases). Germline assignment: CDR1 LNHDA and CDR2 SQIVND (reference sequence). This CDR3 has 15 amino acids. Trimming removed 5 bases from V and 5 bases from J, with 19 bases in between. The CDR3 DNA is TGTGCCAGTAGTTCAGGACCGAGGGTTAGGGACGAGCAGTACTTC. Amino acid sequence: CASSSGPRVRDEQYF.